Below, 4 T cell receptor beta chains from the same sample are listed, as sequenced in a study of shared clonotypes between healthy human individuals. This table comes from immunoSEQ multiplex PCR, and its TCRdb copy is limited to in-frame clones, with some not included. Of some 200,000 clones listed, approximately 60% are singletons. Sequenced input: memory CD4+ T cells sorted from blood. Subset specified: CD45RA-negative fraction. These receptors were obtained from a man aged 25 to 40 in good health.

The rearrangement uses TRBV18 and TRBJ2-7; TRBD1 or TRBD2 may be the D gene (5 bases each). V was cut by 3 bases and J by 4 bases, with 13 bases left in between. The CDR3 runs 14 residues. Germline V gene lookup returns CDR1 KGHSH and CDR2 LQKENI. The CDR3 here is CASSPTRDAYEQYF. DNA of the CDR3: TGTGCCAGCTCACCGACACGGGACGCATACGAGCAGTACTTC.

The gene calls are TRBV18 and TRBJ2-1; the match to TRBD2 covers 10 bases. V lost 6 bases, J lost 4 bases, and 6 bases stayed unmatched. CDR1 KGHSH and CDR2 LQKENI come from the germline V gene. The CDR3 spans 15 residues. The CDR3 nucleotides read TGTGCCAGCTCTGTGCGGACTAGCGGTTACAATGAGCAGTTCTTC. This encodes CASSVRTSGYNEQFF.

A few counts support this clone. The rearrangement uses TRBV5-8 and TRBJ2-7; D unresolved. The length of the CDR3 is 13 residues. The V and J ends lost 4 bases and 0 bases respectively, with 8 bases between them. Germline loops: CDR1 SGHTS, CDR2 YDEGEE. The CDR3 nucleotides read TGTGCCAGCAGCCGAGCGCGCTCCTACGAGCAGTACTTC. It specifies CASSRARSYEQYF. Supplemented by reference TRBV5-8 and TRBJ2-7, the full variable domain reads EAGVTQSPTHLIKTRGQQATLRCSPISGHTSVYWYQQALGLGLQFLLWYDEGEERNRGNFPPRFSGRQFPNYSSELNVNALELEDSALYLCASSRARSYEQYFGPGTRLTVT.

This clone was picked up a small number of times. The chain uses TRBV5-1 and TRBJ2-1; TRBD1 agrees at 8 bases. This CDR3 has 16 residues. With V trimmed by 3 bases and J by 9 bases, 14 bases remained unmatched. Germline lookup yields CDR1 SGHRS and CDR2 YFSETQ. CDR3 sequence: CASSSHGQGNNGEQFF. The CDR3 DNA reads as TGCGCCAGCAGCTCCCACGGACAGGGCAACAATGGTGAGCAGTTCTTC.